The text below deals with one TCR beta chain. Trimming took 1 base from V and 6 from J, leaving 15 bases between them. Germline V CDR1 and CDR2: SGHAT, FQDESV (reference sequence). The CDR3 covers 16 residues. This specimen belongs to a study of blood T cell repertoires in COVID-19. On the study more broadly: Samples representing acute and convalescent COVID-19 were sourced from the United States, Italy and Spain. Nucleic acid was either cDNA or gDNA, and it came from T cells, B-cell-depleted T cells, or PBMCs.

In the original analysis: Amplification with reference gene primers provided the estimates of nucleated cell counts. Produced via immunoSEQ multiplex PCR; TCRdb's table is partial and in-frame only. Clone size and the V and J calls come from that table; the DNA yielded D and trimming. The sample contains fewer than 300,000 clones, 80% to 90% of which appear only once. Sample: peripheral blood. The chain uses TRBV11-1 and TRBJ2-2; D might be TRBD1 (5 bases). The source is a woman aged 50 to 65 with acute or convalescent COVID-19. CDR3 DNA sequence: TGTGCCAGCAGCTTAGATCTAGGGGTCTACGCCGGGGAGCTGTTTTTT. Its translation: CASSLDLGVYAGELFF.